The clone carrying this TCR beta chain was recorded a few times. This sample is part of a study of human T cells and chemical hapten exposure. Study at large: Diphenylcyclopropenone, dosed weekly to the scalp, was given to patients throughout the roughly 24-week study.

CDR3 length equals 16 residues. Per germline, CDR1 MNHEY and CDR2 SMNVEV (reference sequence). The ends lost 5 bases at V and 5 bases at J; junction bases unmatched: 11. Single cDNA molecules in the library carried unique molecular identifiers attached during preparation. A single record per CDR3 protein comes from TCRdb applying MiXCR to the RACE reads. This sample has 110,000 or so distinct CDR3 sequences, with less than 40% found just once. As for time point: patch test 3, about 24 weeks after DPC sensitization. Sample treatment: therapeutic diphenylcyclopropenone sensitization with weekly scalp DPC.

The source is a man aged 40-55 years with alopecia areata. Some clones in this sample may be carry-over from other donors' samples. The sequencing here drew on whole blood, taken in connection with sensitization to the hapten diphenylcyclopropenone (DPC). This rearrangement joins TRBV27 to TRBJ2-1, with 8 positions matching TRBD1. The CDR3, as DNA: TGTGCCAGCAGTCCCAAGCCCGGACAGGGTGACAATGAGCAGTTCTTC. Its protein is CASSPKPGQGDNEQFF.